This T cell receptor (beta chain) stems from a study of graft-versus-host responses after intestinal transplantation. Overall study context: As for transplant type, recipients had multivisceral, liver-intestinal, or isolated intestinal grafts.

Whole-study findings and limits: High graft-versus-host to host-versus-graft clonal ratios were seen in allografts of patients with graft-donor T cell macrochimerism. Investigators detected GvH clones in recipient marrow, with some emerging earlier in ileum or blood.

J lost 6 bases, V lost 5 bases, and 4 bases had no gene match. Germline V gene data show CDR1 as SGDLS and CDR2 as YYNGEE. The CDR3 is 13 residues long. The assay was immunoSEQ multiplex PCR, and TCRdb's table has in-frame clones only and misses some. Of more than 60,000 clones listed, less than 95% are singletons. For this clone: The antigen is undetermined.

The specimen comprised unstimulated CD8+ T cells sorted from spleen or lymph node cells, sampled before intestinal transplant. This TCR derives from a human donor who received an intestinal transplant. This chain uses TRBV9 with TRBJ2-7, with 11 positions matching TRBD1. The CDR3 is CASSGQGAGEQYF. The DNA for the CDR3 is TGTGCCAGCAGTGGACAGGGGGCGGGCGAGCAGTACTTC. Together with reference TRBV9 and TRBJ2-7, the CDR3 gives the full variable domain: DSGVTQTPKHLITATGQRVTLRCSPRSGDLSVYWYQQSLDQGLQFLIQYYNGEERAKGNILERFSAQQFPDLHSELNLSSLELGDSALYFCASSGQGAGEQYFGPGTRLTVT.